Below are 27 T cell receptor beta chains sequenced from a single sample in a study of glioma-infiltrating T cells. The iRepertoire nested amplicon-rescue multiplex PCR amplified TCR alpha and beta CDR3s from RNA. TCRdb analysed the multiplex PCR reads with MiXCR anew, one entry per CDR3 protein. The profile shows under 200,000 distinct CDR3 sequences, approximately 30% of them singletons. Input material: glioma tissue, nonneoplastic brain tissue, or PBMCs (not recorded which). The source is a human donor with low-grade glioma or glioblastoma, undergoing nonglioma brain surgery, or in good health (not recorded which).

The CDR3 protein is CASSSSTLAGVYNEQFF. The CDR3 DNA follows: TGCGCCAGCAGCTCGTCGACCCTAGCGGGGGTCTACAATGAGCAGTTCTTC. The rearrangement joins TRBV5-1 to TRBJ2-1; TRBD2 agrees at 10 bases. Germline CDR1 reads SGHRS; CDR2 reads YFSETQ. V dropped 3 bases and J dropped 3; count of bases not matched to a gene: 9. This CDR3 is built from 17 residues.

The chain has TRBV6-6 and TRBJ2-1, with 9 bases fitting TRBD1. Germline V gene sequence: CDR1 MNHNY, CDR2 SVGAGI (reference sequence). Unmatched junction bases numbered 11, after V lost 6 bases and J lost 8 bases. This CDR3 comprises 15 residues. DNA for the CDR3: TGTGCCAGCAGGCTACCGGGACAGGGAGAGGATGAGCAGTTCTTC. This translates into CASRLPGQGEDEQFF.

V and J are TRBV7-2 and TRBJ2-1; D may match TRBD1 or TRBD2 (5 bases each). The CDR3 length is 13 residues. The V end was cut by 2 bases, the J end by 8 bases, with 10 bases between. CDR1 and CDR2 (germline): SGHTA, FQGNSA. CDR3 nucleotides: TGTGCCAGCAGCTTAATGGGACGCTATGAGCAGTTCTTC. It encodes CASSLMGRYEQFF.

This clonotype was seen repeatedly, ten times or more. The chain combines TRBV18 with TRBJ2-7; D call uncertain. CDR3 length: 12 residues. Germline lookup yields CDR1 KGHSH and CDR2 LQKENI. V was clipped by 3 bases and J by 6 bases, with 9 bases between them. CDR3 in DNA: TGTGCCAGCTCACCTAGTAACATCGAGCAGTACTTC. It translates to CASSPSNIEQYF.

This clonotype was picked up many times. CDR3 sequence: CASSQDRDSGRAFNEQFF. The CDR3 nucleotides are TGCGCCAGCAGCCAAGACCGGGACAGCGGGAGGGCCTTCAATGAGCAGTTCTTC. The chain combines TRBV4-1 with TRBJ2-1; 10 positions agree with TRBD2. Trimming at V came to 0 bases and at J to 6 bases, leaving 11 bases not matched to a gene. Germline loops: CDR1 MGHRA, CDR2 YSYEKL. The CDR3 contains 18 residues.

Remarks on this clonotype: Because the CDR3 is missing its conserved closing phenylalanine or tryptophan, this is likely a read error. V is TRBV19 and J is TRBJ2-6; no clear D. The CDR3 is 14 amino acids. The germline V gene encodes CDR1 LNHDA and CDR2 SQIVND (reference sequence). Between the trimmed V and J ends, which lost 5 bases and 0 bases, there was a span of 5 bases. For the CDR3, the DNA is TGTGCCAGTAGTCAGGACTCTGGGGCCAACGTCCTGACTTCC. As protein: CASSQDSGANVLTS.

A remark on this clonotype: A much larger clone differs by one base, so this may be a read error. As DNA, the CDR3 is TGTGCCAGCAGCTTAGCCGCTTCGGGGGAGCAGTGCTTC. As protein: CASSLAASGEQCF. The chain uses TRBV7-6 and TRBJ2-7, with D possibly matching TRBD2 (6 bases). This CDR3 has 13 amino acids. From germline, CDR1 is SGHVS and CDR2 FNYEAQ.

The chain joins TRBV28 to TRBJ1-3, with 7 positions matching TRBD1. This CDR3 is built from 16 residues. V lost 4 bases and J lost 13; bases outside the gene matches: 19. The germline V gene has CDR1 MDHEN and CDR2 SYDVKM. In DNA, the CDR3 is TGTGCCAGCAGTTCACCCGGACAGGAAAGTGGAAACATTATATATTTT. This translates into CASSSPGQESGNIIYF.

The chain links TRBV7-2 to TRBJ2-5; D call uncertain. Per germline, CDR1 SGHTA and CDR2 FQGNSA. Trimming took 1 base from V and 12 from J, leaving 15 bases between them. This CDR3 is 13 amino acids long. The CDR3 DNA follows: TGTGCCAGCAGCTTAGGGAAACAAGGTACCAAGTACTTC. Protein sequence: CASSLGKQGTKYF.

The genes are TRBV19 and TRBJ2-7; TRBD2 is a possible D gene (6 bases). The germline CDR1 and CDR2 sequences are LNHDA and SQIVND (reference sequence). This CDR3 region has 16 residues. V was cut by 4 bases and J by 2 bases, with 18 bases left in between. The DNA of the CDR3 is TGTGCCAGTAGTACCGTCATAGGGACTGGAACCTACGAGCAGTACTTC. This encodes CASSTVIGTGTYEQYF.

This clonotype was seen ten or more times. The CDR3 is CSAREGQGGIRYNEQFF. CDR3 coding DNA: TGCAGTGCTAGAGAAGGGCAAGGAGGAATACGGTACAATGAGCAGTTCTTC. This chain uses TRBV20-1 with TRBJ2-1; a weak D match, TRBD2 (5 bases). The V and J ends lost 0 bases and 4 bases respectively, with 19 bases between them. The CDR3 loop spans 17 amino acids. Germline V gene lookup returns CDR1 DFQATT and CDR2 SNEGSKA (reference sequence).

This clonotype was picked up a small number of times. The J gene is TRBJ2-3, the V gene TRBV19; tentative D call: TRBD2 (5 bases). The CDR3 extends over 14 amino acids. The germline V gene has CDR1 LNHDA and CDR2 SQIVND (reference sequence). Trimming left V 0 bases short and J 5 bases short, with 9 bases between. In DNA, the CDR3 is TGTGCCAGTAGTATAGATTCCCGGGGAGATACGCAGTATTTT. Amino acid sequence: CASSIDSRGDTQYF.

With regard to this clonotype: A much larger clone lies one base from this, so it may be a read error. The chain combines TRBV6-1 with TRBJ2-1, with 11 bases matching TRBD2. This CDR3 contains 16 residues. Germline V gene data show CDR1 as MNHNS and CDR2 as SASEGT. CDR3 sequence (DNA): TGTGCCAGCAGGGGGACTAGCGGACCCCCGGGTAATGAGCGGTTCTTC. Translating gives CASRGTSGPPGNERFF.

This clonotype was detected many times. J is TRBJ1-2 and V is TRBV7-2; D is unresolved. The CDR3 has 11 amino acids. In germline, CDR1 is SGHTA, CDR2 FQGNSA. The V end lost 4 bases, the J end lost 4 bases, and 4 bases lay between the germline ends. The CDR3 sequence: CASSSPYGYTF. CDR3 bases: TGTGCCAGCAGCTCCCCCTATGGCTACACCTTC.

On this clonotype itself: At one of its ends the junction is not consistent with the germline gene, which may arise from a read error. The DNA for the CDR3 is TGTGGCACCAAAACTACAGGGGTGGAGAGGCGGGAGGAGACCGGGGAGCTGTTTTTT. This gives the protein CGTKTTGVERREETGELFF. V is TRBV24-1 and J is TRBJ2-2; possibly TRBD2 for D (8 bases). CDR3 size: 19 residues. Germline-derived CDR1 and CDR2 are KGHDR and SFDVKD.

CDR3 sequence reads: CSAAPPGLAGVGETQYF. CDR3 nucleotide sequence: TGCAGTGCCGCACCACCGGGACTAGCGGGAGTTGGAGAGACCCAGTACTTC. The chain has TRBV20-1 and TRBJ2-5; 14 bases align to TRBD2. With 6 bases clipped from V and 4 bases from J, the junction kept 13 bases outside the gene matches. This CDR3 is 17 amino acids long. The V gene's germline CDR1 is DFQATT and CDR2 SNEGSKA (reference sequence).

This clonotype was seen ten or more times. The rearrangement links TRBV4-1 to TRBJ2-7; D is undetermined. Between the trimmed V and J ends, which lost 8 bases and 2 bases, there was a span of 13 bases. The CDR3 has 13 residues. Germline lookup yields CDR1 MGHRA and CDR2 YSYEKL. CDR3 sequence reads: CASARDPTYEQYF. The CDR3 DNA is TGCGCCAGCGCCCGAGACCCTACCTACGAGCAGTACTTC.

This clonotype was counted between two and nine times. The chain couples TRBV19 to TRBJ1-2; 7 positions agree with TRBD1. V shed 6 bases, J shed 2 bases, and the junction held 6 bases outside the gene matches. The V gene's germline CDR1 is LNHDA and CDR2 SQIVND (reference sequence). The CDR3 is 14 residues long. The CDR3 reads CASSEQGRNYGYTF. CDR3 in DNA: TGTGCCAGTAGCGAACAGGGGCGGAACTATGGCTACACCTTC.

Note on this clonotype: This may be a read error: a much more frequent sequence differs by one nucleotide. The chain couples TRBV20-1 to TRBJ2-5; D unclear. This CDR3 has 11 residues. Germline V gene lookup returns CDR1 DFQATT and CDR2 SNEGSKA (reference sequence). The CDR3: CSVFGGQTKYF. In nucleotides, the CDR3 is TGCAGCGTCTTCGGTGGCCAGACCAAGTACTTC.

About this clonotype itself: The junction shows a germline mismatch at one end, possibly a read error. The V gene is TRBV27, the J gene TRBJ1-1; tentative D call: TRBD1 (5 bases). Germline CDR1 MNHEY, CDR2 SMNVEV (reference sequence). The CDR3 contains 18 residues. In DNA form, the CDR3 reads TGTTCCAGCAGTTTACCTCCAGGAGGGGCAGGCCTCGTCGCTGAAGCTTTCTTT. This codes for CSSSLPPGGAGLVAEAFF.

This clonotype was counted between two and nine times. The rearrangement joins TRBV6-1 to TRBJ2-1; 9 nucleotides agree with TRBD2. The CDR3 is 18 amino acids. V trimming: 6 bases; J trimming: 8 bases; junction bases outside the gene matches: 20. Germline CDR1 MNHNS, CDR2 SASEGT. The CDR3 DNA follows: TGTGCCAGCAGAAAACAGCCGCTAGCGGGATTGTCTGGCGATGAGCAGTTCTTC. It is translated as CASRKQPLAGLSGDEQFF.

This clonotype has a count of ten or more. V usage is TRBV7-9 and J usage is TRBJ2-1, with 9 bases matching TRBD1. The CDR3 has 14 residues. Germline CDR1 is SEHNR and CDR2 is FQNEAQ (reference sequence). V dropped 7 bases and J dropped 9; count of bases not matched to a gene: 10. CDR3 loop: CASTDRTGVGEQFF. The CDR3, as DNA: TGTGCCAGCACCGATAGGACAGGGGTTGGTGAGCAGTTCTTC.

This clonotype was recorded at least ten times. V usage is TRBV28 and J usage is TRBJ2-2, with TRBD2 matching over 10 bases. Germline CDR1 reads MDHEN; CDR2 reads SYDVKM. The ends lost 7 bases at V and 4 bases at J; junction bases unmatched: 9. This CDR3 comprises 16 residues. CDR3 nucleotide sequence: TGTGCCAGCACTCCTAGCGGGAGTTCTGGCACCGGGGAGCTGTTTTTT. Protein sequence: CASTPSGSSGTGELFF.

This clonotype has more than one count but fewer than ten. Written as DNA, the CDR3 is TGCAGTGCTGGACCGGGACAGGGGATGGGGACCCAGTACTTC. It translates to CSAGPGQGMGTQYF. The V gene is TRBV20-1, the J gene TRBJ2-5, with TRBD1 matching over 10 bases. The germline V gene has CDR1 DFQATT and CDR2 SNEGSKA (reference sequence). The CDR3 runs 14 residues. V lost 5 bases to trimming and J lost 7 bases; unmatched junction nucleotides: 10.

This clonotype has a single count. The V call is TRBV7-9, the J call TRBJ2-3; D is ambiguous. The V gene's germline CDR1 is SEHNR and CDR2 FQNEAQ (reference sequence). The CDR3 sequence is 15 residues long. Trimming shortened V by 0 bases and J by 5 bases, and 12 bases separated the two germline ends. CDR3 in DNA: TGTGCCAGCAGCTTAGCGCTGGTAGCAAGAGATACGCAGTATTTT. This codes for CASSLALVARDTQYF.

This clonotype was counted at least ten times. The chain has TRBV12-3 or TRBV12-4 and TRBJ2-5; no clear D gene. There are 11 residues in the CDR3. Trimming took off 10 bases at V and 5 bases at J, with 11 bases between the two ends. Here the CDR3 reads CANRIGETQYF. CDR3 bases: TGTGCCAACAGAATTGGGGAGACCCAGTACTTC.

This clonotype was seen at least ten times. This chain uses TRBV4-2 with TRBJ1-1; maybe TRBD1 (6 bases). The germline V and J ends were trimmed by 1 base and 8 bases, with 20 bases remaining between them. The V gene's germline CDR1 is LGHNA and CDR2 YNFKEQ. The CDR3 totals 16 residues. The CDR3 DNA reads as TGTGCCAGCAGCCAAGTATTTGGACAGCTCTCGGGAGAAGCTTTCTTT. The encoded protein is CASSQVFGQLSGEAFF.